This is a list of T cell receptor beta chains from one sample in a study of technical replicates of blood from a few donors. Profiled with immunoSEQ multiplex PCR; TCRdb holds only in-frame clones, not every one. The data contain about 75,000 clones, 95% to 97% of them singletons. Sample: T cells isolated from PBMCs. The source of these receptors is a human donor in good health. Each CDR3 is given with its conserved first and last residue. The D gene is left open where the match is weak. For some rows the clone size is stated as once, few or many, or as a class when expanded; others skip it.

V,D,length,size,J,DNA,CDR3
TRBV13,-,13,once,TRBJ1-3,TGTGCCAGCAGTACAACGTCTGGAAACACCATATATTTT,CASSTTSGNTIYF
TRBV5-3,-,15,-,TRBJ2-5,TGTGCCAGAAGCGAGGGGAGGCCGCGGGTAGAGACCCAGTACTTC,CARSEGRPRVETQYF
TRBV5-1,TRBD1,15,-,TRBJ2-1,TGCGCCAGCAGCAACACAGGGGGTTCAGGCAATGAGCAGTTCTTC,CASSNTGGSGNEQFF
TRBV7-3,TRBD1,13,-,TRBJ1-2,TGTGCCAGCAGCTCGGCCAGGGGGGTTGGCTACACCTTC,CASSSARGVGYTF
TRBV6-1,-,14,once,TRBJ1-3,TGTGCCAGCAGTGGGACAGTTACTTTATACACCATATATTTT,CASSGTVTLYTIYF
TRBV30,-,14,-,TRBJ2-2,TGTGCCTGGAGTGTACTAGCTTACACCGGGGAGCTGTTTTTT,CAWSVLAYTGELFF
TRBV9,-,15,-,TRBJ1-2,TGTGCCAGCAGCGTATTTACGGGGGGTTTTTATGGCTACACCTTC,CASSVFTGGFYGYTF
TRBV29-1,-,16,-,TRBJ2-3,TGCAGCGTTGAACGTCATCAGACTTCTAGCACAGATACGCAGTATTTT,CSVERHQTSSTDTQYF
TRBV28,-,15,-,TRBJ1-5,TGTGCCAGCAGTCTACGACAGGTTAGCAATCAGCCCCAGCATTTT,CASSLRQVSNQPQHF
TRBV4-2,TRBD1,15,-,TRBJ2-1,TGTGCCAGCAGCCAGCGACAGGGGGAAGATGATGAGCAGTTCTTC,CASSQRQGEDDEQFF
TRBV2,TRBD1,14,-,TRBJ2-1,TGTGCCAGCACCTTGGGACAGAAGTACAATGAGCAGTTCTTC,CASTLGQKYNEQFF
TRBV4-2,TRBD1,15,-,TRBJ1-1,TGTGCCAGCAGCCAAGGACAGGGTCATTTCACTGAAGCTTTCTTT,CASSQGQGHFTEAFF
TRBV4-2,-,15,-,TRBJ2-5,TGTGCCAGCAGCCAAGATCAGGGGTACCAAGAGACCCAGTACTTC,CASSQDQGYQETQYF
TRBV6-1,-,14,-,TRBJ2-1,TGTGCCAGCAGTGAAACAGGGATGGTGGGTGAGCAGTTCTTC,CASSETGMVGEQFF
TRBV4-2,-,14,-,TRBJ1-5,TGTGCCAGCAGCCAAGAAGAGGCCTATCAGCCCCAGCATTTT,CASSQEEAYQPQHF